This T cell receptor (beta chain) was captured by sequencing in a study of shared clonotypes between healthy human individuals. V shed 4 bases, J shed 5 bases, and the junction held 4 bases outside the gene matches. The germline CDR1 and CDR2 sequences are SGHVS and FNYEAQ. The CDR3 is 13 amino acids. The table came from immunoSEQ multiplex PCR; TCRdb's copy has only in-frame clones and leaves some out. This sample carries roughly 600,000 clones, more than 95% of them seen once, and the ten largest clones take less than 0.35%. The naive CD8 fraction comprised CD45RO-negative cells positively selected for CCR7 and excluded terminally differentiated effector memory CD45RA+ cells.

The chain uses TRBV7-6 and TRBJ2-7, with TRBD2 matching over 8 bases. Sample: naive CD8+ T cells sorted from blood. The clonotype originates from a man aged 30-40 years in good health. The chain's CDR3 is CASSSAGGDEQYF. The CDR3 coding sequence is TGTGCCAGCAGCTCAGCCGGGGGGGACGAGCAGTACTTC.